This is a list of T cell receptor beta chains from one sample in a study of shared clonotypes between healthy human individuals. Some clones are missing from TCRdb's copy, which holds only in-frame ones; the method was immunoSEQ multiplex PCR. The sample shows approximately 530,000 clones, approximately 95% of them seen only once. The source material was naive CD4+ T cells sorted from blood. The receptors shown here come from a woman in her twenties or thirties in good health. Each CDR3 is given with its conserved first and last residue. The order of the fields is V gene, D gene, J gene, CDR3 length, clone size, CDR3 DNA, CDR3 protein. A D gene is named only where the DNA matches it firmly. Expanded clones get a size class; other rows say once, few or many, or leave the size out.

TRBV18	TRBD1	TRBJ2-3	15	NA	TGTGCCAGCTCACCGAGACAGGGGGTCCCAGATACGCAGTATTTT	CASSPRQGVPDTQYF
TRBV5-1	NA	TRBJ2-1	15	NA	TGCGCCAGCAGCTTGGCGGCGCCCTCCTACAATGAGCAGTTCTTC	CASSLAAPSYNEQFF
TRBV19	TRBD2	TRBJ2-1	16	NA	TGTGCCAGTAGTGGTCTAGCGGGAGCCTCCTACAATGAGCAGTTCTTC	CASSGLAGASYNEQFF
TRBV14	NA	TRBJ2-7	15	NA	TGTGCCAGCAGCCAAGGAAGACTGCGAGGCTACGAGCAGTACTTC	CASSQGRLRGYEQYF
TRBV5-6	TRBD2	TRBJ2-3	15	once	TGTGCCAGCAGCTTGGCTGCGGGAGCTTTCGATACGCAGTATTTT	CASSLAAGAFDTQYF
TRBV28	TRBD1	TRBJ2-7	18	NA	TGTGCCAGCAGTCCGACCTCGGGACAGGGCAGTCCTATCTACGAGCAGTACTTC	CASSPTSGQGSPIYEQYF
TRBV29-1	NA	TRBJ1-1	13	once	TGCAGCGTTGCGGGACGAATGAACACTGAAGCTTTCTTT	CSVAGRMNTEAFF
TRBV30	NA	TRBJ1-1	10	NA	TGTGCCAGCTCGACCACTGAAGCTTTCTTT	CASSTTEAFF
TRBV6-5	NA	TRBJ1-2	13	few	TGTGCCAGCACCCTTACTCGGGGGAATGGCTACACCTTC	CASTLTRGNGYTF
TRBV11-2	NA	TRBJ1-4	14	NA	TGTGCCAGCAGTCGCTCCGGGAATAATGAAAAACTGTTTTTT	CASSRSGNNEKLFF
TRBV7-9	NA	TRBJ2-7	14	NA	TGTGCCAGCAGCTTCGGGGGCTTCTCCTACGAGCAGTACTTC	CASSFGGFSYEQYF
TRBV4-1	NA	TRBJ1-2	13	NA	TGCGCCAGCAGCCAAGCACCCGGGGGCGGCTACACCTTC	CASSQAPGGGYTF
TRBV7-9	TRBD2	TRBJ2-1	17	NA	TGTGCCAGCAGCTTAGGTAGACTAGCGGGAAACTACAATGAGCAGTTCTTC	CASSLGRLAGNYNEQFF
TRBV5-4	NA	TRBJ2-7	14	NA	TGTGCCAGCAGCCCCTCGTCGGGGGCCTACGAGCAGTACTTC	CASSPSSGAYEQYF
TRBV9	NA	TRBJ1-1	15	NA	TGTGCCAGCAGCGTAGGTCCAGGTAGAAACACTGAAGCTTTCTTT	CASSVGPGRNTEAFF
TRBV2	NA	TRBJ2-7	12	NA	TGTGCCAGCAGTGAAGGAGGCTACGAGCAGTACTTC	CASSEGGYEQYF
TRBV29-1	NA	TRBJ2-7	14	once	TGCAGCGTCGGGGGGCTAGCGGACCACTACGAGCAGTACTTC	CSVGGLADHYEQYF
TRBV4-1	TRBD2	TRBJ2-3	19	NA	TGCGCCAGCAGCCAAGATCCGGGACTAGCGGGGCCCGGCACAGATACGCAGTATTTT	CASSQDPGLAGPGTDTQYF
TRBV6-1	NA	TRBJ2-6	17	NA	TGTGCCAGCAGTGAACAGACCCTTCCCTCTGGGGCCAACGTCCTGACTTTC	CASSEQTLPSGANVLTF